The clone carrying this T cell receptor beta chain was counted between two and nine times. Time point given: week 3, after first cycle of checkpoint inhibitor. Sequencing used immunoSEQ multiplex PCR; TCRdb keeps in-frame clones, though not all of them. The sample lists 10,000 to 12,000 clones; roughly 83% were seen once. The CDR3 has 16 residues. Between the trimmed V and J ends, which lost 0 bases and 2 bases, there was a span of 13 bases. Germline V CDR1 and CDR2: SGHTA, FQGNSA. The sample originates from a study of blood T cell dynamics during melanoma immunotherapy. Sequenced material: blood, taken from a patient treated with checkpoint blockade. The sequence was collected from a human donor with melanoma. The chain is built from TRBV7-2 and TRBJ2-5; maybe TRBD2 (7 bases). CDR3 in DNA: TGTGCCAGCAGCTTAGCAGGGGGGGGTCGGCAAGAGACCCAGTACTTC. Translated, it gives CASSLAGGGRQETQYF.